This T cell receptor beta chain was recorded in a study of T cell changes during pregnancy in multiple sclerosis. This table comes from immunoSEQ multiplex PCR, and its TCRdb copy is limited to in-frame clones, with some not included. The table lists 55,000 to 80,000 clones, approximately 93% of them singletons. Trimming stripped 1 base from V and 5 bases from J, with 11 bases between. Germline V gene data show CDR1 as SGHTA and CDR2 as FQGNSA. This CDR3 is 14 amino acids long. This clone was counted once. The receptor's source is a female donor with multiple sclerosis, enrolled in a pregnancy study. V and J are TRBV7-2 and TRBJ2-5; perhaps TRBD1 as D (6 bases). Sequenced material: CD8+ T cells from peripheral blood mononuclear cells, taken in the second trimester of pregnancy. The DNA for the CDR3 is TGTGCCAGCAGCTTAGTCTGGGGGCAGGAGACCCAGTACTTC. Translating gives CASSLVWGQETQYF. The variable domain in full, completed from reference TRBV7-2 and TRBJ2-5, reads GAGVSQSPSNKVTEKGKDVELRCDPISGHTALYWYRQSLGQGLEFLIYFQGNSAPDKSGLPSDRFSAERTGGSVSTLTIQRTQQEDSAVYLCASSLVWGQETQYFGPGTRLLVL.